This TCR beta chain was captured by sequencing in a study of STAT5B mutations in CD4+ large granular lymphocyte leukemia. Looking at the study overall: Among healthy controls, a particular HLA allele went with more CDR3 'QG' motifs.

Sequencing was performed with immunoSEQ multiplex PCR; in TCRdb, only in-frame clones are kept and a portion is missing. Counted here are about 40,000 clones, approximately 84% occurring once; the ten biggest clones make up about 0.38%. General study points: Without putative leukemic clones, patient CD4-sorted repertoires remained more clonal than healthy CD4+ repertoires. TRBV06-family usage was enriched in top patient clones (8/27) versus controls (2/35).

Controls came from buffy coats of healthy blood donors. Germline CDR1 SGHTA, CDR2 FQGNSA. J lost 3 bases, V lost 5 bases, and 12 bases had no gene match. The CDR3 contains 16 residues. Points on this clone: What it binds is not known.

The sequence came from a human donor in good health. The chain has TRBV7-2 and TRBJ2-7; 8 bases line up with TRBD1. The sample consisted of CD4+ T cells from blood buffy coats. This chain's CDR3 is CASSIQAITGGYEQYF. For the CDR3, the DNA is TGTGCCAGCAGCATACAGGCTATAACAGGGGGCTACGAGCAGTACTTC. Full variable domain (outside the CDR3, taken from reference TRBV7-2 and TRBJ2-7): GAGVSQSPSNKVTEKGKDVELRCDPISGHTALYWYRQSLGQGLEFLIYFQGNSAPDKSGLPSDRFSAERTGGSVSTLTIQRTQQEDSAVYLCASSIQAITGGYEQYFGPGTRLTVT.